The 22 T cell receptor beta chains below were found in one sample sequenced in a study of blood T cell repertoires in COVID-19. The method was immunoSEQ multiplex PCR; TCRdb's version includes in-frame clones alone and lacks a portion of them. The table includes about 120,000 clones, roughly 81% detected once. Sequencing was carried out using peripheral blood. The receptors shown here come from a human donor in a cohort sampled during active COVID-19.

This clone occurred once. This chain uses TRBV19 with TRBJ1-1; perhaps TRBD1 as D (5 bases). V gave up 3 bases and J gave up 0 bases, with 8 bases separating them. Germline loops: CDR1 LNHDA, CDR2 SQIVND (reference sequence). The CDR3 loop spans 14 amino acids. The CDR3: CASSMGQLNTEAFF. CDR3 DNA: TGTGCCAGTAGTATGGGGCAGTTGAACACTGAAGCTTTCTTT.

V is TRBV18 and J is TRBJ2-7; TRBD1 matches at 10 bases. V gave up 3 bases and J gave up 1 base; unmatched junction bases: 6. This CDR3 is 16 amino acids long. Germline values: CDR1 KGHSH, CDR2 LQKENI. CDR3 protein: CASSPPTGGLSYEQYF. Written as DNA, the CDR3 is TGTGCCAGCTCACCTCCGACAGGGGGCCTTTCCTACGAGCAGTACTTC.

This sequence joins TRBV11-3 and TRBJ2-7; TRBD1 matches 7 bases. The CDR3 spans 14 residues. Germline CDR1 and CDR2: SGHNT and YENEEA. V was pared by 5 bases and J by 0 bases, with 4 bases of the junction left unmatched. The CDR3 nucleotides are TGTGCCAGCAGCCAAGGGACAGACTCCTACGAGCAGTACTTC. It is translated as CASSQGTDSYEQYF.

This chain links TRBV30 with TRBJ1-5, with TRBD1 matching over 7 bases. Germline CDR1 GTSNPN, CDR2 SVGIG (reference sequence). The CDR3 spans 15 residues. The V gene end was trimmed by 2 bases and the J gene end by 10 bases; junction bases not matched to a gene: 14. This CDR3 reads CAWSRTGENGRPQHF. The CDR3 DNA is TGTGCCTGGAGTAGGACAGGCGAAAACGGTCGACCCCAGCATTTT. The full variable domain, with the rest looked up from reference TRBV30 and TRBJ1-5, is SQTIHQWPATLVQPVGSPLSLECTVEGTSNPNLYWYRQAAGRGLQLLFYSVGIGQISSEVPQNLSASRPQDRQFILSSKKLLLSDSGFYLCAWSRTGENGRPQHFGDGTRLSIL.

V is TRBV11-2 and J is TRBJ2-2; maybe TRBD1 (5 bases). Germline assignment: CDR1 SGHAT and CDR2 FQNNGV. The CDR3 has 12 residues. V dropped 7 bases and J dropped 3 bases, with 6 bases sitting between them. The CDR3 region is CASKGDTGELFF. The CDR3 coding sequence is TGTGCCAGCAAAGGGGACACCGGGGAGCTGTTTTTT. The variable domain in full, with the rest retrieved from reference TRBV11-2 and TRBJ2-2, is EAGVAQSPRYKIIEKRQSVAFWCNPISGHATLYWYQQILGQGPKLLIQFQNNGVVDDSQLPKDRFSAERLKGVDSTLKIQPAKLEDSAVYLCASKGDTGELFFGEGSRLTVL.

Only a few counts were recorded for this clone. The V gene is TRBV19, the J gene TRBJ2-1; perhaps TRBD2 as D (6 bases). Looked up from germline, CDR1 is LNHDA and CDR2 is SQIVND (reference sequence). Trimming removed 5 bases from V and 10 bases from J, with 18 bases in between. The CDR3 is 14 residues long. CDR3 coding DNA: TGTGCCAGTAGTCGAGTGGCGGGAATGAACGAGCAGTTCTTC. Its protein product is CASSRVAGMNEQFF.

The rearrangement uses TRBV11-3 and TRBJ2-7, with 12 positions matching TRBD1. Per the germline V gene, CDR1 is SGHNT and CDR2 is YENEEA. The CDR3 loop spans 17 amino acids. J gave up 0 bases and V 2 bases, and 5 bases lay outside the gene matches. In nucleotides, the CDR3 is TGTGCCAGCAGCTTACTGGGACAGGGGGCCGGCTCCTACGAGCAGTACTTC. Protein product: CASSLLGQGAGSYEQYF.

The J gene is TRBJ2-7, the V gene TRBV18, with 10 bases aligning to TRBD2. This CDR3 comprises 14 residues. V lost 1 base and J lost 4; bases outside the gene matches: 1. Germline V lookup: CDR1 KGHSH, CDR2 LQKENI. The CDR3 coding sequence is TGTGCCAGCTCACCACGGACTAGCGGATACGAGCAGTACTTC. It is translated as CASSPRTSGYEQYF.

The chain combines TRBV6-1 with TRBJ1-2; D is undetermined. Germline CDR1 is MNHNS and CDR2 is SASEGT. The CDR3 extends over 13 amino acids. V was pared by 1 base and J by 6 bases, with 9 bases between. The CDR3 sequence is CASSEGGVDGYTF. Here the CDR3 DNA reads TGTGCCAGCAGTGAAGGCGGGGTGGATGGCTACACCTTC.

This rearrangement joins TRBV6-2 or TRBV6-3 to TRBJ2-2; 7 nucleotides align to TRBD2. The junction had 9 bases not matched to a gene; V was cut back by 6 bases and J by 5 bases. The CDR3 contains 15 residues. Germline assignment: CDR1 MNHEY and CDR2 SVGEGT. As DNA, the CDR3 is TGTGCCAGCAGCCTCGTGGGGGGGTGGACCGGGGAGCTGTTTTTT. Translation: CASSLVGGWTGELFF.

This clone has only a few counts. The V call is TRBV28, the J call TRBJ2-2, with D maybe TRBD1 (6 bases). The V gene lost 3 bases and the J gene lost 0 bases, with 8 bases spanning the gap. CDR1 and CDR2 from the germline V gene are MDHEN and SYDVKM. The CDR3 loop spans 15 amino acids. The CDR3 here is CASSFWTANTGELFF. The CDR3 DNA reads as TGTGCCAGCAGTTTTTGGACAGCGAACACCGGGGAGCTGTTTTTT. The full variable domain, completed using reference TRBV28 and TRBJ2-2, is DVKVTQSSRYLVKRTGEKVFLECVQDMDHENMFWYRQDPGLGLRLIYFSYDVKMKEKGDIPEGYSVSREKKERFSLILESASTNQTSMYLCASSFWTANTGELFFGEGSRLTVL.

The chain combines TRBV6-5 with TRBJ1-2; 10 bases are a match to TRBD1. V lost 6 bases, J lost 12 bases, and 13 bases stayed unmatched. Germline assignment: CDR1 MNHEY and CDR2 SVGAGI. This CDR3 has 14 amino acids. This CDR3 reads CASSFSTGGPQDTF. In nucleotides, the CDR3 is TGTGCCAGCAGCTTTTCGACAGGGGGCCCCCAGGACACCTTC.

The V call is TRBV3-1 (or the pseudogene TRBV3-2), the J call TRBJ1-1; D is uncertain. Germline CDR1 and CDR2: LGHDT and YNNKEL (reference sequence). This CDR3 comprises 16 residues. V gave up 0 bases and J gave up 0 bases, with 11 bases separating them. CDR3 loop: CASSQDVVEMNTEAFF. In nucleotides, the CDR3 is TGTGCCAGCAGCCAAGATGTCGTGGAGATGAACACTGAAGCTTTCTTT.

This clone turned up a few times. The CDR3 DNA is TGCGCCAGCAGCCAAGTACTGGGACAGGGGGCGGAGCGCAAGTACTTC. Residues: CASSQVLGQGAERKYF. V and J are TRBV4-1 and TRBJ2-7, with TRBD1 identical over 12 bases. This CDR3 contains 16 residues. In germline, CDR1 is MGHRA, CDR2 YSYEKL. With V trimmed by 1 base and J by 11 bases, 12 bases remained unmatched.

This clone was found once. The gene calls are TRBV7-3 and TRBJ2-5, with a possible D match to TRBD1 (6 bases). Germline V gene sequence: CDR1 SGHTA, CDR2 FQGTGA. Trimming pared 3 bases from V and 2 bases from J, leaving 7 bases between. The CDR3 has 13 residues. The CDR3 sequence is CASSFGTQETQYF. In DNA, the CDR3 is TGTGCCAGCAGCTTCGGGACACAAGAGACCCAGTACTTC.

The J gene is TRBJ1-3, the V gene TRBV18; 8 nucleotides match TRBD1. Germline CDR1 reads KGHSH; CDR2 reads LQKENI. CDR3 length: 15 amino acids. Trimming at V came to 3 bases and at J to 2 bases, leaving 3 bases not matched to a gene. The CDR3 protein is CASSPGQGPGNTIYF. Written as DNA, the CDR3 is TGTGCCAGCTCACCCGGACAGGGACCTGGAAACACCATATATTTT.

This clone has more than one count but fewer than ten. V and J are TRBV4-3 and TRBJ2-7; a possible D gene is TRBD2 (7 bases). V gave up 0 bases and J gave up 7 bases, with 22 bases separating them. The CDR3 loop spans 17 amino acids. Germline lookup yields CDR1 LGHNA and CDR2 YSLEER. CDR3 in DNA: TGCGCCAGCAGCCAAGATCGGGCCGTCGAGGGGGGACTAGAGCAGTACTTC. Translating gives CASSQDRAVEGGLEQYF.

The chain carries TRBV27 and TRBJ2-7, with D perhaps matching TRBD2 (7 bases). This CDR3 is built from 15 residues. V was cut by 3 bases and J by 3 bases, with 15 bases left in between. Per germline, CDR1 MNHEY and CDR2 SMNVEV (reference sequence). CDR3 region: CASSFRRGLGYEQYF. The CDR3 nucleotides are TGTGCCAGCAGTTTTCGGCGGGGGCTGGGCTACGAGCAGTACTTC.

The CDR3 nucleotides read TGTGCCAGCAGCCCCCCCCCGGGGGGATACGGAGAGACCCAGTACTTC. Residues: CASSPPPGGYGETQYF. The chain carries TRBV28 and TRBJ2-5; 7 nucleotides line up with TRBD2. There are 16 residues in the CDR3. The germline gives CDR1 MDHEN, CDR2 SYDVKM. Trimming removed 6 bases from V and 4 bases from J; junction bases left unmatched: 14.

DNA of the CDR3: TGTGCCAGCGGGGACGGGGGGCCCTACGAGCAGTACTTC. Translating it yields CASGDGGPYEQYF. The chain is built from TRBV12-3 or TRBV12-4 and TRBJ2-7, with a weak D call TRBD2 (7 bases). V was clipped by 8 bases and J by 2 bases, with 13 bases between them. The CDR3 contains 13 residues.

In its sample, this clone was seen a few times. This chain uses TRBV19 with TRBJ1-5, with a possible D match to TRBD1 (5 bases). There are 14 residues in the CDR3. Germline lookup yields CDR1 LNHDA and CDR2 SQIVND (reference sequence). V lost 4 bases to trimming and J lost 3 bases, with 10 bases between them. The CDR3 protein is CASSTTGNNQPQHF. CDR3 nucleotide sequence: TGTGCCAGTAGTACCACAGGTAACAATCAGCCCCAGCATTTT. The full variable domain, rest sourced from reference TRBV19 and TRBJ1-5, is DGGITQSPKYLFRKEGQNVTLSCEQNLNHDAMYWYRQDPGQGLRLIYYSQIVNDFQKGDIAEGYSVSREKKESFPLTVTSAQKNPTAFYLCASSTTGNNQPQHFGDGTRLSIL.

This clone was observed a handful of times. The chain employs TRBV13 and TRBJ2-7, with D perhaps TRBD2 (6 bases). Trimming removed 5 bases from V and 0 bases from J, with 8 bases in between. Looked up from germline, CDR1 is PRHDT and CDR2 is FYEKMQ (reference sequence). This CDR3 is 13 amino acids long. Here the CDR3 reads CASSAGSSYEQYF. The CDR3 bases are TGTGCCAGCAGCGCGGGGTCCTCCTACGAGCAGTACTTC.